These 5 T cell receptor beta chains share one sample of origin, sequenced in a study of tissue T cells after allogeneic stem cell transplantation. The repertoire was sequenced with immunoSEQ multiplex PCR; TCRdb's copy has only in-frame clones and lacks some. The sample has about 48,000 clones, roughly 73% seen once. The specimen sequenced was sorted cells pooled from one or two spleens. The receptors here all came from a pool of C57BL/6 mice in good health.

Comment on this clone: Germline and genes here are mouse. Read sequence stops 1 residue before the CDR3 end, and the germline J gene provides the missing end. The chain combines TRBV13-3 with TRBJ2-7; D not certain. The CDR3 has 14 residues. The V end was cut by 5 bases, the J end by 0 bases, with 12 bases between. CDR1 NNHDY and CDR2 SYVADS come from the germline V gene. The CDR3 reads CASSLDSLSYEQYF. Partial CDR3 DNA: TGTGCCAGCAGCCTCGACTCTCTCTCCTATGAACAGTAC.

As concerns this clone: The gene names given are mouse names. The read comes to an end 1 residue before the CDR3 does, leaving the germline J gene to fill in the end. The same CDR3 is also encoded by other DNA sequences in this sample. This chain connects TRBV12-1 to TRBJ1-2; D is undetermined. CDR3 size: 12 residues. Germline assignment: CDR1 SGHSN and CDR2 HYEKVE. The V gene lost 0 bases and the J gene lost 2 bases, with 3 bases spanning the gap. The CDR3: CASSLGNSDYTF. The sequenced part of the CDR3 DNA is TGTGCCAGCTCTCTCGGGAACTCCGACTACACC. The complete variable domain, with remaining parts taken from reference TRBV12-1 and TRBJ1-2, reads DSGVVQSPRHIIKEKGGRSVLTCIPISGHSNVVWYQQTLGKELKFLIQHYEKVERDKGFLPSRFSVQQFDDYHSEMNMSALELEDSAMYFCASSLGNSDYTFGSGTRLLVI.

As for this clone: The listed genes are named as in mouse. The DNA ends 1 residue before the CDR3 does, and the rest of the CDR3 is filled in from the germline J gene. The chain couples TRBV2 to TRBJ2-7; 11 positions match TRBD2. The CDR3 contains 14 residues. Germline V lookup: CDR1 LGHNA, CDR2 YSYQKL. J gave up 6 bases and V 6 bases, and 7 bases lay outside the gene matches. The CDR3 loop is CASSPTGGALEQYF. Incomplete CDR3 DNA: TGTGCCAGCAGTCCAACTGGGGGGGCGCTTGAACAGTAC.

Notes on this clone: Gene names refer to mouse genes. The missing CDR3 end, 1 residue past where the read stops, is filled in from the germline J gene. The chain combines TRBV20 with TRBJ2-3; TRBD2 matches 11 bases. This CDR3 has 14 residues. J gave up 4 bases and V 1 base, and 1 base lay outside the gene matches. Germline values: CDR1 GFQATS, CDR2 STVNSAI. CDR3 residues: CGARGLGGSETLYF. The CDR3 bases that were read are TGTGGTGCTAGGGGACTGGGGGGGTCAGAAACGCTGTAT.

Details on this clone: Each gene name is a mouse one. Read data end 1 residue before the CDR3 end; the end is taken from the germline J gene. The chain is built from TRBV29 and TRBJ1-3; the match to TRBD1 covers 8 bases. J lost 0 bases, V lost 7 bases, and 8 bases had no gene match. Looked up from germline, CDR1 is MSHET and CDR2 is SYDVDS. The CDR3 loop spans 16 amino acids. The sequenced CDR3 bases are TGTGCTAGCATCCTCCCGGGACAGGTTTCTGGAAATACGCTCTAT. Translation: CASILPGQVSGNTLY. The whole CDR3 sequence is CASILPGQVSGNTLYF.